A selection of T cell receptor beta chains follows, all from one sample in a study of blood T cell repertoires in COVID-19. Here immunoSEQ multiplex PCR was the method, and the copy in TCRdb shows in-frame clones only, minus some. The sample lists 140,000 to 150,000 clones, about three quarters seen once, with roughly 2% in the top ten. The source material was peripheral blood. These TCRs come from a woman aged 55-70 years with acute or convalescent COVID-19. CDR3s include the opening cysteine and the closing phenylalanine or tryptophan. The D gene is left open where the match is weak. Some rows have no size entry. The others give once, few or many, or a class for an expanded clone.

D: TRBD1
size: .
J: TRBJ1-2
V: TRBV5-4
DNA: TGTGCCAGCAGCACCCGGGACAGGGACATCTATGGCTACACCTTC
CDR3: CASSTRDRDIYGYTF

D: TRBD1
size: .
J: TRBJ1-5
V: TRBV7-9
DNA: TGTGCCAGCAGCCGAGACCCTACAGGGGTTTGGGATCAGCCCCAGCATTTT
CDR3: CASSRDPTGVWDQPQHF

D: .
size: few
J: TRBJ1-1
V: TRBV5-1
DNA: TGCGCCAGCAGCTTGGGGGGCATCAACACTGAAGCTTTCTTT
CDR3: CASSLGGINTEAFF

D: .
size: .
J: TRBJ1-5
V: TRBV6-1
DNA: TGTGCCAGCAGTGAATTTTCCCGAATAGGGGGTAGCAATCAGCCCCAGCATTTT
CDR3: CASSEFSRIGGSNQPQHF

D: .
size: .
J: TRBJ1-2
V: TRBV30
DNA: TGTGCCTGGAGCCCCCACACAGTTGCCTATGGCTACACCTTC
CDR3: CAWSPHTVAYGYTF

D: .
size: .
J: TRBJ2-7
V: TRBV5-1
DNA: TGCGCCAGCAGCTCCGGGGTGGCGTTCACCTACGAGCAGTACTTC
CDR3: CASSSGVAFTYEQYF

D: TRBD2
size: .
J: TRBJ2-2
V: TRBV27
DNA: TGTGCCAGCAGTTTCACCCGACTAGCGGGAGGGGTACCCGGGGAGCTGTTTTTT
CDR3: CASSFTRLAGGVPGELFF

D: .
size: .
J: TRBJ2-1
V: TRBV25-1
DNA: TGTGCCAGCTCAGGACAGATCTCCTACAATGAGCAGTTCTTC
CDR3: CASSGQISYNEQFF

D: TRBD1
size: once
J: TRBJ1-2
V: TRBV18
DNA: TGTGCCAGCTCACCACTGGACAGGGATGGCTACACCTTC
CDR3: CASSPLDRDGYTF

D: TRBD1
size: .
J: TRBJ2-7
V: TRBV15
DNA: TGTGCCACGGGACAGGACTCAAGCTACGAGCAGTACTTC
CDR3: CATGQDSSYEQYF

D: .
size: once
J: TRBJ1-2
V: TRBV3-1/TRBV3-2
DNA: TGTGCCAGCAGCCTTAGGCAGGACTATGGCTACACCTTC
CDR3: CASSLRQDYGYTF

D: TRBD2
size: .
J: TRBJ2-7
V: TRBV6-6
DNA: TGTGCCAGCAGTAACTTACTAGCGGGAGGGGTCTACGAGCAGTACTTC
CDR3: CASSNLLAGGVYEQYF

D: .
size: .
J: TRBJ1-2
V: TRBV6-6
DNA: TGTGCCAGTGGTCCCCCATCTTTACAATATGGCTACACCTTC
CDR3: CASGPPSLQYGYTF

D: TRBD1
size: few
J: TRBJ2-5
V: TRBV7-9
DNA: TGTGCCAGCAGCGGGACAGGGGGCCCTTCGGGGACCCAGTACTTC
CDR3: CASSGTGGPSGTQYF

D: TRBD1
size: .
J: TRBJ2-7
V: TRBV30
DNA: TGTGCCTGGAGTGTAGGTCCCGGACAGGCTTACTACGAGCAGTACTTC
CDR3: CAWSVGPGQAYYEQYF

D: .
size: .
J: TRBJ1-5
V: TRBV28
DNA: TGTGCCAGCAGGTTCGGGACTCGGGGGAGCAATCAGCCCCAGCATTTT
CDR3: CASRFGTRGSNQPQHF

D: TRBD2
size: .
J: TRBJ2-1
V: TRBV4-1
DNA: TGCGCCAGCAGCCCGGGAGGGGCCTACAATGAGCAGTTCTTC
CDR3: CASSPGGAYNEQFF

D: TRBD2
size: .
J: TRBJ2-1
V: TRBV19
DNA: TGTGCCAGTAGCAAGGGGACTAGCGGGATCAATGAGCAGTTCTTC
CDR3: CASSKGTSGINEQFF

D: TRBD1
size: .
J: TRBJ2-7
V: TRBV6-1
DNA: TGTGCCAGCAGGGAAGCCAGGGGGTGGCTCTACGAGCAGTACTTC
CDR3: CASREARGWLYEQYF

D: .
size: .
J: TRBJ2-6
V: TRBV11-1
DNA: TGTGCCAGCAGCCGTCCTGGGGCCAACGTCCTGACTTTC
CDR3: CASSRPGANVLTF

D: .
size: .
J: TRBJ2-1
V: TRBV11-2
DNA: TGTGCCAGCAGCTTGCGATTCTCCTACAATGAGCAGTTCTTC
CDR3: CASSLRFSYNEQFF

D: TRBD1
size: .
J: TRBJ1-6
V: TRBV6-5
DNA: TGTGCCAGCAGCGGACAGGCGTCACCCCTCCACTTT
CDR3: CASSGQASPLHF

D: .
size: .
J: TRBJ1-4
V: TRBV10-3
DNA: TGTGCCATCAGTGAGACCCGACAGACTGAAAAACTGTTTTTT
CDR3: CAISETRQTEKLFF

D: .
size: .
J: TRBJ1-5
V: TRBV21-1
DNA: TGTGCCAGCAGCAAAGGGGACAGGGCCTTATGTCAGCCCCAGCATTTT
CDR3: CASSKGDRALCQPQHF

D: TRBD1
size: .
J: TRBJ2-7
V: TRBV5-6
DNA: TGTGCCAGCAGCTTTGGGACAGGTTACGAGCAGTACTTC
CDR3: CASSFGTGYEQYF

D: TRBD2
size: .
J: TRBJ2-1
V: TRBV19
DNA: TGTGCCAGTAGTTGGAGCGGGAGGGCGAATTACAATGAGCAGTTCTTC
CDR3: CASSWSGRANYNEQFF

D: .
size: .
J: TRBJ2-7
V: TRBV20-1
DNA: TGCAGTGCTAGTGGAGCGCGAAGCTCCTACGAGCAGTACTTC
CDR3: CSASGARSSYEQYF